This T cell receptor (beta chain) was recorded in a study of a mutant IDH1 vaccine in newly diagnosed glioma. The study, taken as a whole, reports: A vaccine-induced immune response developed in roughly 93% of the patients.

Repertoires were generated with immunoSEQ multiplex PCR, while TCRdb's copy carries only in-frame clones and drops some. The table records approximately 60,000 clones, around 74% of them present only once. Documented time point: week 35, safety follow-up. Each dose of the vaccine consisted of 300 ug of mutant IDH1 20-mer peptide, with topical imiquimod. Patients in the study were vaccinated eight times, receiving shots in weeks 1, 3, 5, 7, 11, 15, 19 and 23. The CDR3 has 14 amino acids. With 4 bases removed from V and 4 bases from J, the gap between germline ends came to 13 bases. Germline CDR1 MGHRA, CDR2 YSYEKL. About this clone: Antigen: not known.

The sequencing here drew on PBMCs, taken from a glioma patient whose treatment included an IDH1 peptide vaccine. The V and J genes are TRBV4-1 and TRBJ1-2; possibly TRBD1 for D (6 bases). This clonotype was sampled from a man aged 50 to 60 with glioma. As DNA, the CDR3 is TGCGCCAGCAGCCCTTTTCAGGGGAGCTATGGCTACACCTTC. It codes for CASSPFQGSYGYTF.